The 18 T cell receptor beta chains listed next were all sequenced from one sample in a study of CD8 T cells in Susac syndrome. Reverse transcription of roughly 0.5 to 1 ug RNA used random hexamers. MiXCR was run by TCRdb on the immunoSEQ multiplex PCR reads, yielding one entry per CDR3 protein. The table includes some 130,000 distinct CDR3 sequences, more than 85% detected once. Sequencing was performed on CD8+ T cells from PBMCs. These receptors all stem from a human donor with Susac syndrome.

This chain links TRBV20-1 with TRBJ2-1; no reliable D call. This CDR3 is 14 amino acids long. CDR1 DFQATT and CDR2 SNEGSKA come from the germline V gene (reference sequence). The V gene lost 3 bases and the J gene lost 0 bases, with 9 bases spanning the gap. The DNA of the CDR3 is TGCAGTGCTAGTTCCTCTTCCTCCTACAATGAGCAGTTCTTC. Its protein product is CSASSSSSYNEQFF.

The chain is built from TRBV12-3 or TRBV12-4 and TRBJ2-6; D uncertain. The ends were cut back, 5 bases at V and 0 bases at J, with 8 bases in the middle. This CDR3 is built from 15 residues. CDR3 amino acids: CASSTRISGANVLTF. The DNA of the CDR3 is TGTGCCAGCAGTACCCGTATCTCTGGGGCCAACGTCCTGACTTTC.

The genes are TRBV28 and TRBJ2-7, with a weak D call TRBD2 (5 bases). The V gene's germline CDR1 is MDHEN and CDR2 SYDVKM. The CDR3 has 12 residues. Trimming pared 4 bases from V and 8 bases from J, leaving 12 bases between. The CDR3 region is CASSSLDPQQYF. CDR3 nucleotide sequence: TGTGCCAGCAGTTCACTAGACCCTCAGCAGTACTTC.

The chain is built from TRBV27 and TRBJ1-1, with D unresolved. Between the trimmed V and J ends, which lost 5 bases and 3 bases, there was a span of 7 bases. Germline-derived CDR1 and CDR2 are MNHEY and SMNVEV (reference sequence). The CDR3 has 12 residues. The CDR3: CASSTGDTEAFF. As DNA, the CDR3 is TGTGCCAGCAGTACCGGGGACACTGAAGCTTTCTTT.

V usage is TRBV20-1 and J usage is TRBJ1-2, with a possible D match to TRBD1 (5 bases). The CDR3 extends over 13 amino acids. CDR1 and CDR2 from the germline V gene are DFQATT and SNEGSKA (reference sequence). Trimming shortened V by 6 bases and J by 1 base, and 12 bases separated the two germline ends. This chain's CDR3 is CSAWLGGNYGYTF. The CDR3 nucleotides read TGCAGTGCCTGGCTGGGGGGTAACTATGGCTACACCTTC.

The CDR3 bases are TGTGCCAGCAGCTCAGGCGGGACAGCCAGATCCTACGAGCAGTACTTC. As protein: CASSSGGTARSYEQYF. The chain employs TRBV7-9 and TRBJ2-7; maybe TRBD1 (7 bases). Trimming left V 4 bases short and J 1 base short, with 17 bases between. There are 16 residues in the CDR3. Germline CDR1 and CDR2: SEHNR and FQNEAQ (reference sequence).

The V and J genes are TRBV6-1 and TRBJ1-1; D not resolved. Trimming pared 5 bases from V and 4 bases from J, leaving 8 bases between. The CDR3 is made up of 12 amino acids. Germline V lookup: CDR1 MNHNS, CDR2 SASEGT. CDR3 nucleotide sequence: TGTGCCAGCAGTAAACAGCTCACTGAAGCTTTCTTT. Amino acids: CASSKQLTEAFF.

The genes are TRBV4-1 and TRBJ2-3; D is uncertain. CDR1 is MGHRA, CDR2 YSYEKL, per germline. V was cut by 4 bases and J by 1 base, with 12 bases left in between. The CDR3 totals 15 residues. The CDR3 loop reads CASSPLISGTDTQYF. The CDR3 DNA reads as TGCGCCAGCAGCCCCCTGATAAGCGGCACAGATACGCAGTATTTT.

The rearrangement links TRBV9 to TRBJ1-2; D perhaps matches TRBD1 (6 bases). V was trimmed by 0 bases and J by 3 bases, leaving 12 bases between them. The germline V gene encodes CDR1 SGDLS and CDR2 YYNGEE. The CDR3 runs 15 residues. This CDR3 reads CASSVARGRDYGYTF. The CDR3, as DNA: TGTGCCAGCAGCGTAGCCCGGGGGCGAGACTATGGCTACACCTTC.

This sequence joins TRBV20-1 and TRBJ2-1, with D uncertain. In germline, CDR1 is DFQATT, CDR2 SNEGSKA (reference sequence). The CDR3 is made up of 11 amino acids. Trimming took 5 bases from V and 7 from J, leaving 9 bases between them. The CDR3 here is CSASTGNEQFF. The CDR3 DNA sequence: TGCAGTGCTTCGACCGGAAATGAGCAGTTCTTC.

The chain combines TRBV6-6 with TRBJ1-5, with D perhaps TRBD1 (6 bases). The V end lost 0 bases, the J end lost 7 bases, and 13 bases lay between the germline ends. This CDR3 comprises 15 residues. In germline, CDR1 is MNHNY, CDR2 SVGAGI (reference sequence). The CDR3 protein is CASSYSSGGHQPQHF. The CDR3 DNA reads TGTGCCAGCAGTTACTCGAGCGGGGGACACCAGCCCCAGCATTTT.

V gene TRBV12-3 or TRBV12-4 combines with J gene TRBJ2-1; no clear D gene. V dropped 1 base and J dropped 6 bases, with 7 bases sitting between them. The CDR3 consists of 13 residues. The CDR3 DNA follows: TGTGCCAGCAGTTTAGTTCGGGCCAATGAGCAGTTCTTC. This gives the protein CASSLVRANEQFF.

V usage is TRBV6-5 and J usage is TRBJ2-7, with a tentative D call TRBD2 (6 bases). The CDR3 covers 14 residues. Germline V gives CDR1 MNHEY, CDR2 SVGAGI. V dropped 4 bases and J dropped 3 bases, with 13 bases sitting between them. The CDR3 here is CASSFGDSNYEQYF. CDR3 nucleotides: TGTGCCAGCAGTTTCGGGGACTCCAACTACGAGCAGTACTTC.

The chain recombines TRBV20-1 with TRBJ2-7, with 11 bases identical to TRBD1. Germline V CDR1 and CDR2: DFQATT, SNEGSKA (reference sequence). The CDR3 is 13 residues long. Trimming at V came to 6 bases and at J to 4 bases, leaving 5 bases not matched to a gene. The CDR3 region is CSASGQGVYEQYF. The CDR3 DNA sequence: TGCAGTGCCTCGGGACAGGGGGTTTACGAGCAGTACTTC.

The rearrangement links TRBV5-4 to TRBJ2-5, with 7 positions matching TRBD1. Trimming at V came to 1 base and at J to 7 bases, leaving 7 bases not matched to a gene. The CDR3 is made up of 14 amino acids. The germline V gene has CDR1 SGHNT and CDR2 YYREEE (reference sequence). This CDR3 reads CASSLPRTGVTQYF. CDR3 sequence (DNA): TGTGCCAGCAGCTTGCCCAGGACAGGAGTGACCCAGTACTTC. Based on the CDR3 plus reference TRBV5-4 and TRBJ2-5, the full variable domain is ETGVTQSPTHLIKTRGQQVTLRCSSQSGHNTVSWYQQALGQGPQFIFQYYREEENGRGNFPPRFSGLQFPNYSSELNVNALELDDSALYLCASSLPRTGVTQYFGPGTRLLVL.

In nucleotides, the CDR3 is TGCGCCAGCAGCCAAGGAACGAGCGGGGGCCCCCTAGAGCAGTACTTC. It translates to CASSQGTSGGPLEQYF. The rearrangement joins TRBV4-1 to TRBJ2-7; TRBD2 matches 8 bases. Germline assignment: CDR1 MGHRA and CDR2 YSYEKL. With 1 base clipped from V and 7 bases from J, the junction kept 12 bases outside the gene matches. The CDR3 runs 16 residues.

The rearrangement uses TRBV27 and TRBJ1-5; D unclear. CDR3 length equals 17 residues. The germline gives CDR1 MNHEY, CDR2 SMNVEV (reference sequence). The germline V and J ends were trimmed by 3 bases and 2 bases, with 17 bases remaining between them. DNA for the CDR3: TGTGCCAGCAGTTTGGTTGGGTATCTAGGTGGCAATCAGCCCCAGCATTTT. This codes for CASSLVGYLGGNQPQHF.

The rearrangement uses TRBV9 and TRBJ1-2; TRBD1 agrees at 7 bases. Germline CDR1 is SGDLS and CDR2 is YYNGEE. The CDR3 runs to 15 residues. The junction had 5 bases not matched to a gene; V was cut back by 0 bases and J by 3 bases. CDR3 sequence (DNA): TGTGCCAGCAGCGTAGGAAGGGGGCGCGACTATGGCTACACCTTC. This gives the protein CASSVGRGRDYGYTF.